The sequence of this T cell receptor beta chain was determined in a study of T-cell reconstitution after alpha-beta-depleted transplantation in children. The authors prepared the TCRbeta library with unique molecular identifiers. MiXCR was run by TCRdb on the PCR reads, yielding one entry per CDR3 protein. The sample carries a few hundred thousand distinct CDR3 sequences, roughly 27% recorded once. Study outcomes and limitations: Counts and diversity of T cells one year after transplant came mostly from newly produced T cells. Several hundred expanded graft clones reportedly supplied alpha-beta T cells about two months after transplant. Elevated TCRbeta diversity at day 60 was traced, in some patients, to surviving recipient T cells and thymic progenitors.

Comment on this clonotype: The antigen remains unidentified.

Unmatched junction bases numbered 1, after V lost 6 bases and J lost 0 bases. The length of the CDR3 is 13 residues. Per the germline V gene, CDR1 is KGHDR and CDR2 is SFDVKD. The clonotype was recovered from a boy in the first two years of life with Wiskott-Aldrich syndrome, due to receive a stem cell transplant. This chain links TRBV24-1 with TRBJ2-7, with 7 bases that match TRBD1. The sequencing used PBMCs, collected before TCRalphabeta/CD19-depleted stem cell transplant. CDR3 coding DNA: TGTGCCACCAGTCCAGGGGGCTCCTACGAGCAGTACTTC. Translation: CATSPGGSYEQYF.